What follows are 13 T cell receptor beta chains derived from one specimen sequenced in a study of shared clonotypes between healthy human individuals. The data were produced by immunoSEQ multiplex PCR, yet TCRdb's version contains in-frame clones alone and is incomplete. The data hold some 600,000 clones, with around 96% observed a single time. Cells designated naive CD8 were CD45RO-negative and were positively selected for CCR7, with terminally differentiated effector memory CD45RA+ cells excluded. The specimen sequenced was naive CD8+ T cells sorted from blood. These receptors all come from a woman aged 25 to 39 in good health.

The chain carries TRBV7-9 and TRBJ2-2, with a weak D call TRBD2 (5 bases). From germline, CDR1 is SEHNR and CDR2 FQNEAQ (reference sequence). The length of the CDR3 is 16 residues. Deletions cut 0 bases from V and 4 bases from J, with 12 bases between. This chain's CDR3 is CASSLAFSGVTGELFF. The CDR3 DNA reads TGTGCCAGCAGCTTAGCTTTCAGCGGAGTCACCGGGGAGCTGTTTTTT.

The chain links TRBV4-1 to TRBJ1-1; D is undetermined. There are 15 residues in the CDR3. Germline CDR1 and CDR2: MGHRA and YSYEKL. V lost 3 bases and J 6 bases, leaving 17 bases between the germline ends. CDR3: CASSQTPRVFSEAFF. The CDR3 region has the DNA TGCGCCAGCAGCCAGACCCCAAGGGTTTTCTCTGAAGCTTTCTTT.

The rearrangement joins TRBV27 to TRBJ1-4, with D unresolved. The CDR3 spans 13 residues. The germline V gene encodes CDR1 MNHEY and CDR2 SMNVEV (reference sequence). The germline V and J ends were trimmed by 6 bases and 4 bases, with 9 bases remaining between them. The CDR3 loop reads CASSPAYNEKLFF. The DNA of the CDR3 is TGTGCCAGCAGCCCCGCGTATAATGAAAAACTGTTTTTT.

The chain couples TRBV5-6 to TRBJ1-5; D remains ambiguous. The germline gives CDR1 SGHDT, CDR2 YYEEEE. V shed 1 base and J shed 2 bases, with 10 bases lying between them. The CDR3 length is 15 residues. CDR3 nucleotides: TGTGCCAGCAGCTTGTTCCAGGAGGGCAATCAGCCCCAGCATTTT. Residues: CASSLFQEGNQPQHF.

The gene calls are TRBV10-2 and TRBJ2-7; weak D call: TRBD1 (6 bases). Per germline, CDR1 WSHSY and CDR2 SAAADI. The V end lost 0 bases, the J end lost 6 bases, and 12 bases lay between the germline ends. The CDR3 is made up of 14 amino acids. The CDR3 region has the DNA TGCGCCAGCAGTGAGTCCAGGGGAGTAAGCGAGCAGTACTTC. It codes for CASSESRGVSEQYF.

This chain links TRBV15 with TRBJ2-3, with D hard to call. V dropped 5 bases and J dropped 2 bases, with 2 bases sitting between them. The CDR3 covers 11 residues. Germline-derived CDR1 and CDR2 are LNHNV and YYDKDF (reference sequence). The CDR3 sequence is CATSYTDTQYF. The CDR3, as DNA: TGTGCCACCAGCTACACAGATACGCAGTATTTT.

With respect to this clone: The junction departs from the called germline gene at one end, perhaps through a read error. The gene calls are TRBV2 and TRBJ2-2, with 8 bases lining up with TRBD1. Germline values: CDR1 SNHLY, CDR2 FYNNEI. CDR3 length: 14 amino acids. CDR3 coding DNA: TGTGCCAGCAGGACACGCAGGGGGCACCGGGGAGCTGTTTTT. Encoded protein: CASRTRRGHRGAVF.

V gene TRBV20-1 combines with J gene TRBJ2-7, with unresolved D. Trimming took off 5 bases at V and 3 bases at J, with 5 bases between the two ends. Germline CDR1 reads DFQATT; CDR2 reads SNEGSKA (reference sequence). The CDR3 has 10 residues. The CDR3 loop reads CSAPSYEQYF. The CDR3 DNA reads TGCAGTGCTCCTAGCTACGAGCAGTACTTC.

The chain employs TRBV7-3 and TRBJ2-2; 13 bases map to TRBD2. V lost 5 bases to trimming and J lost 7 bases; unmatched junction nucleotides: 4. Per germline, CDR1 SGHTA and CDR2 FQGTGA. The CDR3 totals 15 residues. The CDR3 DNA reads as TGTGCCAGCAGCACCGGGACTAGCGGGGTCGGGGAGCTGTTTTTT. It codes for CASSTGTSGVGELFF.

V gene TRBV6-6 combines with J gene TRBJ1-2; 9 nucleotides agree with TRBD1. Germline V gene data show CDR1 as MNHNY and CDR2 as SVGAGI (reference sequence). This CDR3 region has 14 residues. The J segment lost 4 bases and the V segment lost 5 bases, leaving 5 bases of the junction unmatched. CDR3 nucleotides: TGTGCCAGCAGTCCACAGGGGGCAAGCTATGGCTACACCTTC. Protein sequence: CASSPQGASYGYTF.

This sequence joins TRBV7-9 and TRBJ2-3, with 8 nucleotides matching TRBD2. The CDR3 loop spans 15 amino acids. The V gene's germline CDR1 is SEHNR and CDR2 FQNEAQ (reference sequence). Trimming at V came to 3 bases and at J to 4 bases, leaving 6 bases not matched to a gene. The CDR3 region has the DNA TGTGCCAGCAGCTTGACACTAGCGGACTCAGATACGCAGTATTTT. Translating gives CASSLTLADSDTQYF.

The V and J genes are TRBV6-1 and TRBJ2-7, with D perhaps TRBD2 (6 bases). The CDR3 has 14 amino acids. The V end lost 8 bases, the J end lost 4 bases, and 18 bases lay between the germline ends. Germline V gives CDR1 MNHNS, CDR2 SASEGT. Here the CDR3 reads CASWRFTGDYEQYF. In DNA form, the CDR3 reads TGTGCCAGCTGGAGATTTACGGGAGATTACGAGCAGTACTTC.

The V call is TRBV7-6, the J call TRBJ2-5, with a tentative D call TRBD1 (6 bases). Germline assignment: CDR1 SGHVS and CDR2 FNYEAQ. CDR3 length: 14 amino acids. V lost 3 bases, J lost 4 bases, and 12 bases lay in between. The CDR3, as DNA: TGTGCCAGCAGCTTTACAGGGACAATAGAGACCCAGTACTTC. Translation gives CASSFTGTIETQYF.